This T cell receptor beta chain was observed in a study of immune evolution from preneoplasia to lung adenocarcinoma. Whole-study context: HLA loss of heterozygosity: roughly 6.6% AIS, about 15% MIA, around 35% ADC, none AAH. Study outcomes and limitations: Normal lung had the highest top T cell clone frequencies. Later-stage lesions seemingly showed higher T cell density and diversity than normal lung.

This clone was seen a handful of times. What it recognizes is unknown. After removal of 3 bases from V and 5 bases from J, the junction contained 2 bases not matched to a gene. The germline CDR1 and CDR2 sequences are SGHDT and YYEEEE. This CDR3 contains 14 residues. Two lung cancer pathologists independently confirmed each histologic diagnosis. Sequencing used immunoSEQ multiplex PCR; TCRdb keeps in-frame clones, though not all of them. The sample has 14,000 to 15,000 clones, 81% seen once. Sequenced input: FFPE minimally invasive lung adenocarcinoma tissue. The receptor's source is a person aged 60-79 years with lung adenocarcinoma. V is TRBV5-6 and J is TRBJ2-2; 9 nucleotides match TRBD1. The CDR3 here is CASSWDRVTGELFF. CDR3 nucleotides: TGTGCCAGCAGCTGGGACAGGGTGACCGGGGAGCTGTTTTTT.